What follows are 30 T cell receptor beta chains derived from one specimen sequenced in a study of blood T cell repertoires in COVID-19. Using immunoSEQ multiplex PCR, the repertoire was profiled, and TCRdb retains in-frame clones only, with some absent. The data contain fewer than 350,000 clones, under 90% of them singletons. Specimen: PBMCs or T cells enriched from blood (not recorded which). The receptors were sampled from a man aged 55 to 70 who had recovered from COVID-19.

This clone has just one count. The gene calls are TRBV7-2 and TRBJ2-7; 7 bases agree with TRBD1. The CDR3 extends over 14 amino acids. V was clipped by 1 base and J by 2 bases; unmatched bases: 2. CDR1 and CDR2 from the germline V gene are SGHTA and FQGNSA. The CDR3 spells CASSLGTGAYEQYF. The CDR3 DNA is TGTGCCAGCAGCTTAGGAACAGGGGCCTACGAGCAGTACTTC. Complete variable domain (other parts from reference TRBV7-2 and TRBJ2-7): GAGVSQSPSNKVTEKGKDVELRCDPISGHTALYWYRQSLGQGLEFLIYFQGNSAPDKSGLPSDRFSAERTGGSVSTLTIQRTQQEDSAVYLCASSLGTGAYEQYFGPGTRLTVT.

V usage is TRBV19 and J usage is TRBJ2-7, with 12 positions matching TRBD2. Germline V CDR1 and CDR2: LNHDA, SQIVND (reference sequence). The CDR3 is 15 residues long. V dropped 5 bases and J dropped 2; count of bases not matched to a gene: 4. The CDR3 bases are TGTGCCAGTAGTGGGAGACTAGCGGGGGCCTACGAGCAGTACTTC. Its translation: CASSGRLAGAYEQYF.

The V gene is TRBV4-1, the J gene TRBJ1-4; 10 bases are shared with TRBD1. Germline V gene data show CDR1 as MGHRA and CDR2 as YSYEKL. Losses at the gene ends were 5 bases for V and 8 bases for J; bases not matched to a gene: 5. The CDR3 loop spans 14 amino acids. CDR3 in amino acids: CASSYGTGDEKLFF. In DNA form, the CDR3 reads TGCGCCAGCAGCTACGGGACAGGGGACGAAAAACTGTTTTTT.

J is TRBJ1-1 and V is TRBV4-1; D is unresolved. Trimming stripped 4 bases from V and 5 bases from J, with 17 bases between. CDR3 length: 15 amino acids. Germline CDR1 is MGHRA and CDR2 is YSYEKL. CDR3 amino acids: CASSLRRSPGTEAFF. CDR3 coding DNA: TGCGCCAGCAGCCTCCGACGGTCCCCGGGGACTGAAGCTTTCTTT.

This clone was seen once. One end of the junction varies from germline; a read error may be responsible. The rearrangement uses TRBV3-1 (or the pseudogene TRBV3-2) and TRBJ2-7; TRBD2 aligns across 10 bases. Germline lookup yields CDR1 LGHDT and CDR2 YNNKEL (reference sequence). CDR3 size: 16 residues. CDR3 DNA: TGTGCCAGCAGCCAAGAGCTAGCGGGAGTCTCCCACGAGCAGTACTTC. Its translation is CASSQELAGVSHEQYF.

The chain couples TRBV9 to TRBJ1-6, with 9 nucleotides matching TRBD1. CDR1 is SGDLS and CDR2 is YYNGEE in the germline V gene. The CDR3 runs to 16 residues. V shed 3 bases, J shed 3 bases, and the junction held 4 bases outside the gene matches. The CDR3 sequence is CASSEGTGFYNSPLHF. DNA of the CDR3: TGTGCCAGCAGCGAGGGGACAGGGTTCTATAATTCACCCCTCCACTTT.

V is TRBV10-3 and J is TRBJ1-2; tentative D call: TRBD1 (6 bases). V lost 6 bases and J 7 bases, leaving 15 bases between the germline ends. Germline assignment: CDR1 ENHRY and CDR2 SYGVKD. The CDR3 runs to 13 residues. The DNA of the CDR3 is TGTGCCATCAGGGGCGACAGGCCTGGTGGCTACACCTTC. The encoded protein is CAIRGDRPGGYTF.

The chain couples TRBV14 to TRBJ1-3, with no clear D. Per the germline V gene, CDR1 is SGHDN and CDR2 is FVKESK. The germline V and J ends were trimmed by 0 bases and 0 bases, with 12 bases remaining between them. CDR3 length: 17 residues. The CDR3 loop is CASSQDLGGISGNTIYF. DNA of the CDR3: TGTGCCAGCAGCCAAGATCTTGGCGGGATCTCTGGAAACACCATATATTTT.

This rearrangement joins TRBV15 to TRBJ2-5; TRBD1 agrees at 7 bases. Germline V gene data show CDR1 as LNHNV and CDR2 as YYDKDF (reference sequence). With V trimmed by 6 bases and J by 1 base, 8 bases remained unmatched. This CDR3 contains 15 residues. CDR3 loop: CATRLKGGSQETQYF. Written as DNA, the CDR3 is TGTGCCACCAGGCTAAAAGGGGGCTCCCAAGAGACCCAGTACTTC.

This clone was seen a single time. The chain combines TRBV28 with TRBJ2-7; weak D call: TRBD2 (5 bases). This CDR3 has 16 residues. Trimming shortened V by 5 bases and J by 2 bases, and 19 bases separated the two germline ends. CDR1 is MDHEN and CDR2 is SYDVKM in the germline V gene. The CDR3 loop is CASSPPGWATTYEQYF. For the CDR3, the DNA is TGTGCCAGCAGTCCCCCGGGGTGGGCTACAACCTACGAGCAGTACTTC.

The J gene is TRBJ1-4, the V gene TRBV19; no clear D gene. The CDR3 has 16 amino acids. Deletions cut 6 bases from V and 1 base from J, with 15 bases between. The germline CDR1 and CDR2 sequences are LNHDA and SQIVND (reference sequence). CDR3 protein: CASSSFRTGTNEKLFF. As DNA, the CDR3 is TGTGCCAGTAGCTCCTTTAGGACTGGAACTAATGAAAAACTGTTTTTT.

This sequence joins TRBV3-1 (or the pseudogene TRBV3-2) and TRBJ2-7; 8 bases map to TRBD1. The CDR3 is 14 residues long. Germline CDR1 LGHDT, CDR2 YNNKEL (reference sequence). The V gene end was trimmed by 1 base and the J gene end by 3 bases; junction bases not matched to a gene: 2. The CDR3: CASSQVTGGYEQYF. The CDR3 DNA reads TGTGCCAGCAGCCAAGTAACAGGGGGCTACGAGCAGTACTTC.

The rearrangement joins TRBV7-3 to TRBJ1-4; the D is unclear. Germline values: CDR1 SGHTA, CDR2 FQGTGA. V lost 3 bases to trimming and J lost 4 bases, with 9 bases between them. The CDR3 runs 14 residues. CDR3: CASSFRVSNEKLFF. The CDR3 coding sequence is TGTGCCAGCAGCTTCCGGGTCAGTAATGAAAAACTGTTTTTT. The full variable domain, its missing parts supplied by reference TRBV7-3 and TRBJ1-4, is GAGVSQTPSNKVTEKGKYVELRCDPISGHTALYWYRQSLGQGPEFLIYFQGTGAADDSGLPNDRFFAVRPEGSVSTLKIQRTERGDSAVYLCASSFRVSNEKLFFGSGTQLSVL.

The chain carries TRBV13 and TRBJ1-5; D remains ambiguous. Germline V gives CDR1 PRHDT, CDR2 FYEKMQ (reference sequence). V lost 5 bases, J lost 7 bases, and 12 bases lay in between. There are 13 residues in the CDR3. The CDR3 region is CASSRARGQPQHF. The CDR3 DNA reads as TGTGCCAGCAGCCGTGCCCGAGGCCAGCCCCAGCATTTT.

The chain combines TRBV7-9 with TRBJ1-5; D remains ambiguous. V lost 8 bases and J lost 0, with 14 bases in between. This CDR3 spans 15 amino acids. Germline V lookup: CDR1 SEHNR, CDR2 FQNEAQ (reference sequence). CDR3 in DNA: TGTGCCAGCTCTGGCGGGAAGTATAGCAATCAGCCCCAGCATTTT. It codes for CASSGGKYSNQPQHF.

In its sample, this clone was seen once. The J gene is TRBJ1-5, the V gene TRBV18, with 7 nucleotides matching TRBD1. Germline CDR1 is KGHSH and CDR2 is LQKENI. The CDR3 loop spans 14 amino acids. V lost 6 bases, J lost 5 bases, and 7 bases stayed unmatched. The CDR3 nucleotides read TGTGCCAGCTCGACGGACAGGAGAGATCAGCCCCAGCATTTT. Amino acid sequence: CASSTDRRDQPQHF. The full variable domain, rest sourced from reference TRBV18 and TRBJ1-5, is NAGVMQNPRHLVRRRGQEARLRCSPMKGHSHVYWYRQLPEEGLKFMVYLQKENIIDESGMPKERFSAEFPKEGPSILRIQQVVRGDSAAYFCASSTDRRDQPQHFGDGTRLSIL.

The V and J genes are TRBV28 and TRBJ1-2, with 7 positions matching TRBD1. The germline V gene has CDR1 MDHEN and CDR2 SYDVKM. The CDR3 is 15 residues long. The J segment lost 8 bases and the V segment lost 6 bases, leaving 15 bases of the junction unmatched. The DNA for the CDR3 is TGTGCCAGCAGAATAACTGGGGCAGGGGGACGCGGCTACACCTTC. This encodes CASRITGAGGRGYTF.

A few counts support this clone. The chain has TRBV10-3 and TRBJ1-5; tentative D call: TRBD1 (5 bases). Germline V lookup: CDR1 ENHRY, CDR2 SYGVKD. With 4 bases removed from V and 7 bases from J, the gap between germline ends came to 14 bases. The CDR3 totals 14 residues. The CDR3 region has the DNA TGTGCCATCAGTGGGTCTGGGGCAGGGCAGCCCCAGCATTTT. The encoded protein is CAISGSGAGQPQHF.

This clone was seen only a few times. The V gene is TRBV5-5, the J gene TRBJ1-4; tentative D call: TRBD1 (6 bases). The CDR3 has 15 amino acids. Between the trimmed V and J ends, which lost 1 base and 7 bases, there was a span of 14 bases. Germline lookup yields CDR1 SGHKS and CDR2 YYEKEE (reference sequence). The CDR3 protein is CASSLYAGEGEKLFF. In DNA, the CDR3 is TGTGCCAGCAGCTTGTATGCAGGGGAGGGTGAAAAACTGTTTTTT.

The chain has TRBV4-2 and TRBJ1-2, with D tentatively TRBD1 (6 bases). The CDR3 is 15 residues long. Germline loops: CDR1 LGHNA, CDR2 YNFKEQ. V was cut by 0 bases and J by 4 bases, with 12 bases left in between. As DNA, the CDR3 is TGTGCCAGCAGCCAAGATAGCACAGGGCCCTATGGCTACACCTTC. This codes for CASSQDSTGPYGYTF.

This chain uses TRBV7-6 with TRBJ1-5; 8 nucleotides line up with TRBD1. The CDR3 length is 18 residues. Germline-derived CDR1 and CDR2 are SGHVS and FNYEAQ. V lost 5 bases, J lost 3 bases, and 15 bases stayed unmatched. The CDR3 is CASSLGTGTPLVNQPQHF. The CDR3 nucleotides read TGTGCCAGCAGCCTGGGGACAGGTACCCCCTTAGTCAATCAGCCCCAGCATTTT. Drawing the rest from reference TRBV7-6 and TRBJ1-5, the complete variable domain is GAGVSQSPRYKVTKRGQDVALRCDPISGHVSLYWYRQALGQGPEFLTYFNYEAQQDKSGLPNDRFSAERPEGSISTLTIQRTEQRDSAMYRCASSLGTGTPLVNQPQHFGDGTRLSIL.

V and J are TRBV28 and TRBJ2-7; D is perhaps TRBD2 (5 bases). V was cut by 5 bases and J by 1 base, with 21 bases left in between. The length of the CDR3 is 17 residues. From germline, CDR1 is MDHEN and CDR2 SYDVKM. This CDR3 reads CASSVETGLTASYEQYF. CDR3 DNA: TGTGCCAGCAGTGTGGAGACGGGGTTAACGGCTTCCTACGAGCAGTACTTC.

Note on this clone: Other DNA sequences in this specimen translate into the identical CDR3. The chain has TRBV12-3 or TRBV12-4 and TRBJ1-5; unclear D gene. Trimming took off 1 base at V and 4 bases at J, with 5 bases between the two ends. The CDR3 loop spans 13 amino acids. The CDR3 loop reads CASSLGQNQPQHF. The CDR3 DNA follows: TGTGCCAGCAGTTTAGGACAAAATCAGCCCCAGCATTTT.

This rearrangement joins TRBV28 to TRBJ1-2; D is perhaps TRBD1 (6 bases). Per the germline V gene, CDR1 is MDHEN and CDR2 is SYDVKM. The germline V and J ends were trimmed by 5 bases and 2 bases, with 12 bases remaining between them. The CDR3 contains 14 residues. The CDR3 sequence is CASSTGLANYGYTF. The CDR3 coding sequence is TGTGCCAGCAGTACAGGGTTGGCAAACTATGGCTACACCTTC.

The chain is built from TRBV6-1 and TRBJ2-7, with 11 bases identical to TRBD2. The CDR3 totals 15 residues. Trimming took 3 bases from V and 3 from J; bases not matched to a gene: 4. Germline CDR1 MNHNS, CDR2 SASEGT. The CDR3 DNA reads TGTGCCAGCAGTGAGCCGGGGACTAGCGGCTACGAGCAGTACTTC. Protein: CASSEPGTSGYEQYF.

V gene TRBV9 combines with J gene TRBJ1-1, with D hard to call. V was pared by 0 bases and J by 4 bases, with 7 bases between. This CDR3 is 13 amino acids long. The germline CDR1 and CDR2 sequences are SGDLS and YYNGEE. In DNA form, the CDR3 reads TGTGCCAGCAGCGTAGATGCGGGCACTGAAGCTTTCTTT. Translating it yields CASSVDAGTEAFF.

This chain connects TRBV6-5 to TRBJ2-3, with D tentatively TRBD1 (7 bases). The CDR3 totals 15 residues. Germline CDR1 and CDR2: MNHEY and SVGAGI. V was clipped by 7 bases and J by 3 bases, with 17 bases between them. The CDR3 here is CASTSDRAGTDTQYF. For the CDR3, the DNA is TGTGCCAGCACCTCCGACAGGGCGGGGACAGATACGCAGTATTTT.

This CDR3 is CASSVAAGKVYEQYF. The CDR3 region has the DNA TGTGCCAGCAGCGTAGCGGCAGGGAAAGTCTACGAGCAGTACTTC. V is TRBV9 and J is TRBJ2-7, with a possible D match to TRBD1 (5 bases). V was shortened by 0 bases and J by 3 bases, with 13 bases between the two germline ends. CDR3 length equals 15 residues. Germline V gives CDR1 SGDLS, CDR2 YYNGEE.

V usage is TRBV4-2 and J usage is TRBJ2-1; maybe TRBD2 (5 bases). Trimming shortened V by 4 bases and J by 7 bases, and 14 bases separated the two germline ends. The CDR3 runs to 14 residues. The germline V gene encodes CDR1 LGHNA and CDR2 YNFKEQ. CDR3 bases: TGTGCCAGCAGCCCGGGAACTAATCTGAATGAGCAGTTCTTC. Translating gives CASSPGTNLNEQFF.

The chain employs TRBV3-1 (or the pseudogene TRBV3-2) and TRBJ2-3; 8 bases map to TRBD1. V was pared by 1 base and J by 2 bases, with 2 bases of the junction left unmatched. Germline lookup yields CDR1 LGHDT and CDR2 YNNKEL (reference sequence). The CDR3 is 15 amino acids. CDR3 amino acids: CASSQGTGSTDTQYF. The DNA of the CDR3 is TGTGCCAGCAGCCAAGGGACAGGGTCCACAGATACGCAGTATTTT.